The 26 T cell receptor beta chains given below trace back to one sample, sequenced in a study of T cell responses to AZD1222 COVID-19 vaccine (TCRdb year 2021). The intended sense of this specimen's time point label: baseline before first vaccination. Library creation used the immunoSEQ multiplex PCR assay. TCRdb carries this immuneACCESS record with in-frame sequences only. Its versions omit some clonotypes, under half of them owing to an unresolved V gene in the studies checked, with the rest unexplained. This sample gives 100,000 or so clones in total; 92% of them show up just once. The ten most abundant clones make up approximately 1.3% of the sample. The specimen was peripheral blood, collected on day 0 of AZD1222 vaccination. The receptors come from an adult in good health.

This clone was recorded once. J is TRBJ1-5 and V is TRBV27, with TRBD1 identical over 9 bases. Germline CDR1 MNHEY, CDR2 SMNVEV (reference sequence). The CDR3 sequence is 15 residues long. V lost 5 bases, J lost 6 bases, and 8 bases stayed unmatched. DNA of the CDR3: TGTGCCAGCAGTCTCTCCGGGACAGGGCCTCAGCCCCAGCATTTT. Protein: CASSLSGTGPQPQHF.

CDR3 loop: CASSQWGGNTGELFF. The CDR3 nucleotides are TGTGCCAGCAGCCAATGGGGCGGGAACACCGGGGAGCTGTTTTTT. The V gene is TRBV3-1 (or the pseudogene TRBV3-2), the J gene TRBJ2-2, with D perhaps matching TRBD1 (5 bases). CDR3 size: 15 residues. The V gene lost 2 bases and the J gene lost 1 base, with 8 bases spanning the gap. CDR1 is LGHDT and CDR2 is YNNKEL in the germline V gene (reference sequence).

This clone was detected only once. The V and J genes are TRBV12-3 or TRBV12-4 and TRBJ1-4; D ambiguous. Trimming shortened V by 2 bases and J by 10 bases, and 5 bases separated the two germline ends. The CDR3 covers 11 residues. DNA for the CDR3: TGTGCCAGCAGTTTACGGGGAAAACTGTTTTTT. It codes for CASSLRGKLFF.

The chain joins TRBV6-5 to TRBJ1-3; TRBD1 agrees at 9 bases. The CDR3 is made up of 15 amino acids. Trimming cost V 7 bases and J 4 bases; bases outside gene matches: 8. Germline V CDR1 and CDR2: MNHEY, SVGAGI. Here the CDR3 reads CASTDRGGSGNTIYF. The CDR3 region has the DNA TGTGCCAGCACGGACAGGGGTGGATCCGGAAACACCATATATTTT.

This clone was picked up a small number of times. The chain carries TRBV10-3 and TRBJ1-5, with D perhaps matching TRBD1 (5 bases). The germline V gene encodes CDR1 ENHRY and CDR2 SYGVKD. The V end was cut by 10 bases, the J end by 1 base, with 11 bases between. The CDR3 covers 13 residues. The CDR3 DNA is TGTGCCACGGAACAGGAAAGCAATCAGCCCCAGCATTTT. Amino acid sequence: CATEQESNQPQHF.

This clone appeared once. The chain uses TRBV18 and TRBJ2-7; D tentatively fits TRBD1 or TRBD2 (5 bases each). CDR1 and CDR2 from the germline V gene are KGHSH and LQKENI. V was pared by 5 bases and J by 3 bases, with 8 bases between. This CDR3 has 12 amino acids. This CDR3 reads CASSWDGYEQYF. The CDR3 coding sequence is TGTGCCAGCTCATGGGACGGCTACGAGCAGTACTTC. Full variable domain (outside the CDR3, taken from reference TRBV18 and TRBJ2-7): NAGVMQNPRHLVRRRGQEARLRCSPMKGHSHVYWYRQLPEEGLKFMVYLQKENIIDESGMPKERFSAEFPKEGPSILRIQQVVRGDSAAYFCASSWDGYEQYFGPGTRLTVT.

For this clone: The same CDR3 also results from other DNA sequences found in this sample. The V gene is TRBV7-8, the J gene TRBJ1-5, with 11 bases aligning to TRBD1. CDR3 length: 15 residues. The germline gives CDR1 SGHVS, CDR2 FQNEAQ. Trimming at V came to 5 bases and at J to 4 bases, leaving 4 bases not matched to a gene. This CDR3 reads CASSLGTGGNQPQHF. The CDR3, as DNA: TGTGCCAGCAGCCTAGGGACAGGGGGGAATCAGCCCCAGCATTTT.

CDR3 protein: CASSLLGGQGGQPQHF. The CDR3 DNA sequence: TGTGCCAGCAGCCTACTGGGTGGGCAGGGCGGTCAGCCCCAGCATTTT. The V gene is TRBV6-2 or TRBV6-3, the J gene TRBJ1-5; D perhaps matches TRBD1 (5 bases). CDR1 and CDR2 (germline): MNHEY, SVGEGT. The germline V and J ends were trimmed by 6 bases and 6 bases, with 21 bases remaining between them. This CDR3 contains 16 residues.

The rearrangement uses TRBV6-4 and TRBJ1-5; D is ambiguous. CDR3 length: 12 residues. Germline CDR1 reads MRHNA; CDR2 reads SNTAGT. The V and J ends lost 8 bases and 3 bases respectively, with 8 bases between them. This CDR3 is CASARPNQPQHF. In nucleotides, the CDR3 is TGTGCCAGCGCCAGGCCCAATCAGCCCCAGCATTTT.

The CDR3 protein is CSASEGELSGNTIYF. The CDR3 DNA reads TGCAGTGCTAGTGAAGGGGAACTCTCTGGAAACACCATATATTTT. This chain joins TRBV20-1 and TRBJ1-3, with D possibly being TRBD1 (5 bases). There are 15 residues in the CDR3. Germline V gives CDR1 DFQATT, CDR2 SNEGSKA (reference sequence). Trimming pared 3 bases from V and 0 bases from J, leaving 12 bases between.

V usage is TRBV7-9 and J usage is TRBJ2-2, with D perhaps TRBD1 (6 bases). Germline lookup yields CDR1 SEHNR and CDR2 FQNEAQ (reference sequence). The CDR3 has 15 residues. Trimming took 4 bases from V and 4 from J, leaving 13 bases between them. CDR3 coding DNA: TGTGCCAGCAGCTCGGTACAGGGAGTCACCGGGGAGCTGTTTTTT. Translated, it gives CASSSVQGVTGELFF. Supplemented by reference TRBV7-9 and TRBJ2-2, the full variable domain reads DTGVSQNPRHKITKRGQNVTFRCDPISEHNRLYWYRQTLGQGPEFLTYFQNEAQLEKSRLLSDRFSAERPKGSFSTLEIQRTEQGDSAMYLCASSSVQGVTGELFFGEGSRLTVL.

This clone was seen a single time. The chain joins TRBV4-3 to TRBJ1-1; 9 bases line up with TRBD1. V shed 4 bases and J 1 base; nucleotides not matched to a gene: 7. Per germline, CDR1 LGHNA and CDR2 YSLEER. The CDR3 totals 16 residues. DNA of the CDR3: TGCGCCAGCAGCCTCCGGACAGGGGTTGGGAACACTGAAGCTTTCTTT. The encoded protein is CASSLRTGVGNTEAFF.

The chain carries TRBV6-2 or TRBV6-3 and TRBJ2-1; no reliable D call. Trimming took off 1 base at V and 10 bases at J, with 11 bases between the two ends. This CDR3 has 13 amino acids. CDR1 is MNHEY and CDR2 is SVGEGT in the germline V gene. CDR3 protein: CASSYYPTSEQFF. CDR3 DNA sequence: TGTGCCAGCAGTTACTACCCGACAAGCGAGCAGTTCTTC.

The table lists this clone with a count of one. The J gene is TRBJ1-3, the V gene TRBV18; TRBD1 might be the D (6 bases). This CDR3 has 14 amino acids. Germline CDR1 is KGHSH and CDR2 is LQKENI. V lost 4 bases to trimming and J lost 4 bases, with 11 bases between them. In DNA, the CDR3 is TGTGCCAGCTCACTGGAGCAGGGGGGAAACACCATATATTTT. As protein: CASSLEQGGNTIYF.

V usage is TRBV6-2 or TRBV6-3 and J usage is TRBJ1-2; 7 bases are shared with TRBD1. This CDR3 comprises 12 residues. Losses at the gene ends were 5 bases for V and 8 bases for J; bases not matched to a gene: 5. The germline V gene encodes CDR1 MNHEY and CDR2 SVGEGT. This chain's CDR3 is CASSPTGHGYTF. CDR3 nucleotide sequence: TGTGCCAGCAGTCCGACAGGGCACGGCTACACCTTC.

This clone was seen just once. The chain couples TRBV7-2 to TRBJ1-4; D perhaps matches TRBD1 (6 bases). The CDR3 contains 15 residues. The germline V and J ends were trimmed by 1 base and 3 bases, with 9 bases remaining between them. CDR1 and CDR2 (germline): SGHTA, FQGNSA. CDR3 loop: CASSLVGGANEKLFF. The CDR3 DNA sequence: TGTGCCAGCAGCTTAGTAGGGGGAGCTAATGAAAAACTGTTTTTT.

This rearrangement joins TRBV7-9 to TRBJ1-2; a weak D match, TRBD1 (5 bases). The V gene's germline CDR1 is SEHNR and CDR2 FQNEAQ (reference sequence). The CDR3 covers 13 residues. Trimming stripped 4 bases from V and 5 bases from J, with 11 bases between. This chain's CDR3 is CASSSEGVYGYTF. The CDR3 coding sequence is TGTGCCAGCAGCTCCGAAGGGGTATATGGCTACACCTTC.

CDR3 coding DNA: TGTGCCATCAGTGAGAGGCAGGGAGACAATCAGCCCCAGCATTTT. Translation: CAISERQGDNQPQHF. The chain combines TRBV10-3 with TRBJ1-5; possible D gene TRBD1, 5 bases. Between the trimmed V and J ends, which lost 2 bases and 3 bases, there was a span of 11 bases. Germline V CDR1 and CDR2: ENHRY, SYGVKD. This CDR3 spans 15 amino acids.

On this clone: The junction departs from the called germline gene at one end, perhaps through a read error. The rearrangement links TRBV30 to TRBJ1-2; the D is unclear. CDR1 is GTSNPN and CDR2 is SVGIG in the germline V gene (reference sequence). The CDR3 is made up of 12 amino acids. In DNA form, the CDR3 reads TGTGCCTGCAGTGTCGGTAACTATGGCTACACCTTC. Amino acids: CACSVGNYGYTF.

V usage is TRBV19 and J usage is TRBJ2-3, with 8 bases aligning to TRBD1. J gave up 3 bases and V 5 bases, and 4 bases lay outside the gene matches. Germline V CDR1 and CDR2: LNHDA, SQIVND (reference sequence). CDR3 length: 14 amino acids. The CDR3 bases are TGTGCCAGTAGTCAGGGGGCAGGGACAGATACGCAGTATTTT. Its protein product is CASSQGAGTDTQYF.

The V and J genes are TRBV7-7 and TRBJ2-1; 11 bases match TRBD1. Per germline, CDR1 SSHAT and CDR2 FNYEAQ (reference sequence). V lost 4 bases and J lost 7; bases outside the gene matches: 3. The CDR3 totals 14 residues. The CDR3 coding sequence is TGTGCCAGCAGCTCCGGGACAGGGGGGAATGAGCAGTTCTTC. The encoded protein is CASSSGTGGNEQFF. Full variable domain (rest looked up from reference TRBV7-7 and TRBJ2-1): GAGVSQSPRYKVTKRGQDVTLRCDPISSHATLYWYQQALGQGPEFLTYFNYEAQPDKSGLPSDRFSAERPEGSISTLTIQRTEQRDSAMYRCASSSGTGGNEQFFGPGTRLTVL.

V is TRBV5-1 and J is TRBJ1-1, with 10 positions matching TRBD1. This CDR3 spans 15 amino acids. The junction had 14 bases not matched to a gene; V was cut back by 4 bases and J by 11 bases. The germline CDR1 and CDR2 sequences are SGHRS and YFSETQ. The CDR3 protein is CASSISGVTGGRAFF. The CDR3 DNA reads as TGCGCCAGCAGCATCTCGGGAGTGACAGGGGGCCGGGCTTTCTTT.

The chain recombines TRBV14 with TRBJ1-2; 9 bases align to TRBD1. Per germline, CDR1 SGHDN and CDR2 FVKESK. V was pared by 1 base and J by 8 bases, with 11 bases of the junction left unmatched. The length of the CDR3 is 16 residues. The CDR3, as DNA: TGTGCCAGCAGCCAAGTCTCGGACAGGGGAAGATACGGCTACACCTTC. This translates into CASSQVSDRGRYGYTF.

The chain uses TRBV6-2 or TRBV6-3 and TRBJ1-5; D may be TRBD1 (5 bases). Germline lookup yields CDR1 MNHEY and CDR2 SVGEGT. CDR3 length: 17 residues. The V end lost 4 bases, the J end lost 2 bases, and 18 bases lay between the germline ends. The CDR3 DNA sequence: TGTGCCAGCAGTTCCCAAGTGGGGGGTAGGGGCAATCAGCCCCAGCATTTT. Protein: CASSSQVGGRGNQPQHF.

To note about this clone: Germline is not matched at one junction end, which may reflect a read error. In the same sample, other DNA sequences code for this CDR3. In DNA, the CDR3 is TGCGCCAGCAGTTCTCCCCCCGGGGAGACCCAGTACTTC. It encodes CASSSPPGETQYF. The rearrangement links TRBV12-3 or TRBV12-4 to TRBJ2-5; unclear D gene. The CDR3 is 13 residues long.

The chain recombines TRBV28 with TRBJ2-1; D gene unclear. Germline-derived CDR1 and CDR2 are MDHEN and SYDVKM. The CDR3 covers 16 residues. Between the trimmed V and J ends, which lost 9 bases and 0 bases, there was a span of 18 bases. CDR3 nucleotide sequence: TGTGCCAGTCGAGGTCCTACGAGAGACTCCTACAATGAGCAGTTCTTC. This gives the protein CASRGPTRDSYNEQFF.